This TCR beta chain emerged from a study of blood T cell repertoires in COVID-19. Study information: Researchers got acute and convalescent COVID-19 samples from the United States, Italy and Spain. Sources were T cells, B-cell-depleted T cells, or PBMCs; the material itself was cDNA or gDNA.

CDR1 LNHDA and CDR2 SQIVND come from the germline V gene (reference sequence). Between the trimmed V and J ends, which lost 3 bases and 7 bases, there was a span of 16 bases. This CDR3 is built from 15 residues. In the source study's methods: From reference gene primer amplification, estimates of nucleated cell counts were derived. Here immunoSEQ multiplex PCR was the method, and the copy in TCRdb shows in-frame clones only, minus some. V and J calls and clone size are given by that table; D and trimming were obtained from the DNA. The sample comprises approximately 250,000 clones, around 93% of which are singletons, and approximately 2.7% rests with the top ten. In the 2 weeks before study entry, exposed participants met a COVID-19 case, which was PCR-confirmed or clinician-diagnosed. This clone occurred once.

The clonotype originates from a man aged 35 to 55 who had been exposed to COVID-19. The specimen sequenced was PBMCs or T cells enriched from blood (not recorded which). The chain recombines TRBV19 with TRBJ2-1, with a tentative D call TRBD1 (5 bases). The CDR3 DNA is TGTGCCAGTAGTATCGGGCAGGGTGGGATAAATGAGCAGTTCTTC. This encodes CASSIGQGGINEQFF.